This T cell receptor (beta chain) was profiled in a study of T cells expressing NK-cell markers. Study as a whole: Among the eight sequenced donors, seven tested HCMV-seropositive and one tested seronegative.

As regards this clonotype: Its cognate antigen is unknown.

This CDR3 is 14 amino acids long. The germline V gene has CDR1 MNHEY and CDR2 SVGEGT. Study-wide results and caveats: HCMV specificity of the expanded NKG2C+ T cell clones was not established. Of the CD8+ T cells in a handful of donors, roughly 1.0-7.5% belonged to dominant NKG2C+ clonotypes.

As the method of synthesis, 5'RACE template switching with UMIs yielded TCR beta cDNA. TCRdb re-called the 5' RACE reads; one entry per CDR3 protein, DNA not given. The ten most abundant clones cover about 10% of a sample with around 380,000 distinct CDR3 sequences. The chain uses TRBV6-2 or TRBV6-3 and TRBJ1-4; TCRdb's D call of TRBD1 is untestable without DNA. Material: blood T cells: a sorted CD56 or NKG2C T cell subset, CD4+ or CD8+ T cells, or bulk PBMC T cells (not recorded which). The sequence came from a woman between 50 and 59 years old in good health. The CDR3 reads CASSRTHTNEKLFF.